This TCR beta chain was sequenced during a study of cytomegalovirus exposure and HLA in healthy donors. Concerning this clone itself: The antigen is unknown.

PCR primers comprised 60 Vbeta and 13 Jbeta primers. Libraries were prepared by immunoSEQ multiplex PCR; TCRdb keeps only in-frame clonotypes and omits some of them. The repertoire holds approximately 82,000 clones, more than 55% seen once, with about 5.4% in the top ten. There are 14 residues in the CDR3. The V gene's germline CDR1 is SGDLS and CDR2 YYNGEE. The V and J ends lost 0 bases and 3 bases, in that order; junction bases with no gene match: 3. Study observations and caveats: Across donors, most TCRs were seen rarely, yet some public ones were widespread.

This clonotype originated in a woman in her thirties in good health and CMV-seropositive. V is TRBV9 and J is TRBJ2-7; TRBD2 aligns across 7 bases. Sequencing used PBMCs. CDR3 DNA sequence: TGTGCCAGCAGCGTAGGCGGGGGAGGCTACGAGCAGTACTTC. It yields the protein CASSVGGGGYEQYF.